A selection of T cell receptor beta chains follows, all from one sample in a study of T cell responses to AZD1222 COVID-19 vaccine. Method: immunoSEQ multiplex PCR; TCRdb's copy keeps in-frame clones and lacks some. The sample includes approximately 100,000 clones, roughly 91% seen only once; the top ten take roughly 4%. The sequences come from peripheral blood, collected on day 0 of AZD1222 vaccination. The receptors derive from an adult in good health. Each CDR3 is given with its conserved first and last residue. Each record gives: clone size, J gene, D gene, V gene, CDR3 DNA, CDR3 protein. The D gene is left open where the match is weak. For some rows the clone size is stated as once, few or many, or as a class when expanded; others skip it.

abundance: .; j_gene: TRBJ2-1; d_gene: .; v_gene: TRBV19; CDR3nt: TGTGCCAGTAGTATAGCGCAACCGACCTACAATGAGCAGTTCTTC; CDR3aa: CASSIAQPTYNEQFF
abundance: once; j_gene: TRBJ1-1; d_gene: TRBD1; v_gene: TRBV11-2; CDR3nt: TGTGCCACCACGATGGACAGGGGAACAACTGAAGCTTTCTTT; CDR3aa: CATTMDRGTTEAFF
abundance: .; j_gene: TRBJ2-1; d_gene: .; v_gene: TRBV5-5; CDR3nt: TGTGCCAGCAGCCCATCGACCGTTGGACGGACCCCCTACAATGAGCAGTTCTTC; CDR3aa: CASSPSTVGRTPYNEQFF
abundance: .; j_gene: TRBJ1-5; d_gene: .; v_gene: TRBV28; CDR3nt: TGTGCCAGCAGTTACCGGGGACCCCTCCTGACCTATCAGCCCCAGCATTTT; CDR3aa: CASSYRGPLLTYQPQHF
abundance: .; j_gene: TRBJ2-2; d_gene: .; v_gene: TRBV5-1; CDR3nt: TGCGCCAGCAGCTGGCTTGACGGCGGGACCGGGGAGCTGTTTTTT; CDR3aa: CASSWLDGGTGELFF
abundance: .; j_gene: TRBJ1-5; d_gene: .; v_gene: TRBV7-2; CDR3nt: TGTGCCAGCAGCCCAATAACAGAAATTAGTCAGCCCCAGCATTTT; CDR3aa: CASSPITEISQPQHF
abundance: .; j_gene: TRBJ1-1; d_gene: .; v_gene: TRBV5-1; CDR3nt: TGCGCCAGCAGCTTGGAGGGAAGAAACACTGAAGCTTTCTTT; CDR3aa: CASSLEGRNTEAFF
abundance: .; j_gene: TRBJ1-4; d_gene: TRBD1; v_gene: TRBV19; CDR3nt: TGTGCCAGTAGTATTCAGGGGGGATATGAAAAACTGTTTTTT; CDR3aa: CASSIQGGYEKLFF
abundance: .; j_gene: TRBJ1-2; d_gene: .; v_gene: TRBV29-1; CDR3nt: TGCAGCGTTGAAGATGCAGGGACATCTGGCTACACCTTC; CDR3aa: CSVEDAGTSGYTF
abundance: .; j_gene: TRBJ1-2; d_gene: TRBD1; v_gene: TRBV28; CDR3nt: TGTGCCAGCAGGGTGGGCAGGGGGCTTACAAATGGCTACACCTTC; CDR3aa: CASRVGRGLTNGYTF
abundance: .; j_gene: TRBJ2-7; d_gene: .; v_gene: TRBV4-1; CDR3nt: TGCGCCAGCAGCCAAGGGAGCGGTCACTACGAGCAGTACTTC; CDR3aa: CASSQGSGHYEQYF